This T cell receptor (beta chain) was sequenced for a study of OX40 agonist ivuxolimab in advanced cancers. TCRdb keeps only in-frame clones here, not all; method: immunoSEQ multiplex PCR. The sample comprises 48,000 or so clones, about 81% of which are singletons, and 7.3% rests with the top ten. Sequenced here: CD4+ or CD8+ T cells sorted from blood, sampled in a trial of the OX40 agonist ivuxolimab. The receptor was isolated from an adult with an advanced solid tumor such as melanoma, head and neck, liver or kidney cancer.

The CDR3 region is CASSPLPDSSYEQYF. The CDR3 nucleotides read TGTGCCAGCAGCCCTCTCCCTGACAGCTCCTACGAGCAGTACTTC. The chain combines TRBV7-8 with TRBJ2-7; maybe TRBD1 (5 bases). Germline V lookup: CDR1 SGHVS, CDR2 FQNEAQ. The CDR3 is 15 residues long. V was cut by 5 bases and J by 0 bases, with 14 bases left in between. The full variable domain, rest sourced from reference TRBV7-8 and TRBJ2-7, is GAGVSQSPRYKVAKRGQDVALRCDPISGHVSLFWYQQALGQGPEFLTYFQNEAQLDKSGLPSDRFFAERPEGSVSTLKIQRTQQEDSAVYLCASSPLPDSSYEQYFGPGTRLTVT.